This entry describes one T cell receptor (beta chain). The antigen remains unidentified. This table comes from immunoSEQ multiplex PCR, and its TCRdb copy is limited to in-frame clones, with some not included. The table records 68,000 or so clones, 88% of them present only once. Germline CDR1 reads LGHDT; CDR2 reads YNNKEL (reference sequence). V lost 1 base and J lost 8, with 14 bases in between. The CDR3 is made up of 14 amino acids. The data belong to a study of T cell responses to AZD1222 COVID-19 vaccine. Study results and limitations: All repertoire sampling was performed exclusively after the peak T cell response. White British people made up most donors, females outnumbered males, and clonal diversity was possibly underestimated.

The V call is TRBV3-1 (or the pseudogene TRBV3-2), the J call TRBJ1-2, with D perhaps TRBD1 (6 bases). The sequence derives from an adult in good health. The source was peripheral blood, collected on day 0 of AZD1222 vaccination. The CDR3 reads CASSQVNREGGYTF. CDR3 bases: TGTGCCAGCAGCCAAGTTAACAGGGAAGGCGGCTACACCTTC.